A selection of T cell receptor beta chains follows, all from one sample in a study of fetal regulatory T cell absence and autoimmunity. This table comes from immunoSEQ multiplex PCR, and its TCRdb copy is limited to in-frame clones, with some not included. This table has about 95,000 clones, 55% to 75% appearing once. Sequencing input: pancreas tissue. Every receptor here comes from a male donor with IPEX syndrome. CDR3s include the opening cysteine and the closing phenylalanine or tryptophan.

V,J,CDR3
TRBV6-6,TRBJ2-5,CASKTSGGQETQYF
TRBV14,TRBJ1-6,CASSQGRARGPLHF
TRBV10-3,TRBJ2-3,CAISEASGGADTQYF
TRBV6-5,TRBJ2-1,CASSYGPRQFF
TRBV19,TRBJ1-5,CASRSGSNQPQHF
TRBV6-5,TRBJ2-7,CASSRQVSYEQYF
TRBV6-5,TRBJ2-3,CASSYNSPRTDTQYF
TRBV14,TRBJ2-7,CASSQESYEQYF
TRBV5-1,TRBJ2-5,CASSLSDDRPGTSGRGTQYF
TRBV11-3,TRBJ2-1,CASSLGGTYNEQFF
TRBV4-1,TRBJ1-1,CASSQVTGGATEAFF
TRBV5-4,TRBJ2-1,CASSLSGTLSYNEQFF
TRBV5-1,TRBJ2-3,CASIGGRASTDTQYF
TRBV9,TRBJ2-5,CARTRGTETQYF
TRBV27,TRBJ1-2,CASRDPGQGTYGYTF
TRBV25-1,TRBJ2-5,CASSESGKVETQYF
TRBV10-1,TRBJ2-7,CARLRDRLLEQYF
TRBV4-2,TRBJ1-2,CASSGDRGLGYTF
TRBV28,TRBJ2-3,CASSPTSGGTDTQYF
TRBV6-6,TRBJ2-7,CASWTGYEQYF
TRBV6-4,TRBJ1-1,CASSDTGWPEAFF
TRBV14,TRBJ1-1,CASKGDRRSEAFF
TRBV19,TRBJ2-7,CASSIGSLGSEQYF
TRBV7-2,TRBJ2-3,CASSLGARTSGTGTQYF
TRBV10-3,TRBJ2-5,CAISDPLAGVQETQYF
TRBV5-1,TRBJ1-5,CASSLGGREHF
TRBV9,TRBJ2-1,CASSVGGQLLYNEQFF
TRBV27,TRBJ2-7,CASSSYLSYEQYF
TRBV11-2,TRBJ2-7,CASTPRGGEQYF
TRBV4-1,TRBJ2-5,CASSQDTGLAGETQYF
TRBV5-6,TRBJ1-2,CASSWTADLLGYTF
TRBV6-4,TRBJ1-1,CASSANGTPYTEAFF
TRBV11-2,TRBJ2-7,CASSLDQDYEQYF
TRBV10-1,TRBJ2-7,CASGRQGSDEQYF
TRBV7-9,TRBJ2-3,CASSLVGGSDTQYF
TRBV5-1,TRBJ2-1,CASSLAGFSSYNEQFF
TRBV19,TRBJ1-1,CASTPWGAGTEAFF
TRBV19,TRBJ1-2,CASSMTGNYGYTF
TRBV29-1,TRBJ1-1,CSVDRGNTEAFF
TRBV30,TRBJ1-5,CAWSVRTGGVNQPQHF